Sequencing of this T cell receptor (beta chain) was carried out in a study of blood T cell repertoires in COVID-19. The wider study: Material from acute and convalescent COVID-19 was sourced from the United States, Italy and Spain. Sources were T cells, B-cell-depleted T cells, or PBMCs; the material itself was cDNA or gDNA.

Trimming pared 0 bases from V and 8 bases from J, leaving 11 bases between. The V gene's germline CDR1 is LGHDT and CDR2 YNNKEL (reference sequence). The CDR3 spans 14 residues. Here immunoSEQ multiplex PCR was the method, and the copy in TCRdb shows in-frame clones only, minus some. This sample has 200,000 to 250,000 clones, with 65% to 85% found just once. Living in roughly 23 US areas, the participants were between roughly 18 and 95 years of age. Researchers sorted participants into cohorts using their self-reported clinical history. The chain joins TRBV3-1 (or the pseudogene TRBV3-2) to TRBJ2-4, with D hard to call. This TCR was sampled from a woman aged 40 to 50 who had recovered from COVID-19. The sample comprised PBMCs or T cells enriched from blood (not recorded which). Here the CDR3 DNA reads TGTGCCAGCAGCCAAGATTTCGCGTCTTACATTCAGTACTTC. Translated: CASSQDFASYIQYF.